The clone carrying this T cell receptor (beta chain) was recorded at least ten times. Its antigen is not known. The table came from immunoSEQ multiplex PCR; TCRdb's copy has only in-frame clones and leaves some out. In the table there are 6,500 to 8,000 clones, more than 25% of which are singletons. The treatment: randomized to nivolumab then ipilimumab (arm A) or the reverse (arm B). This entry comes from a study of sequential checkpoint blockade in melanoma. Across the whole study: Both treatment sequences were followed by maintenance nivolumab. After nivolumab or ipilimumab alone, approximately 22 patients had week-13 rebiopsies.

CDR1 and CDR2 from the germline V gene are SGHNT and YENEEA. CDR3 length: 17 residues. V dropped 3 bases and J dropped 2; count of bases not matched to a gene: 9. General study findings and limits: In arm A, pretreatment tumor clonality was associated with response. Rising tumor T-cell fraction and clonality meant about 30 times likelier benefit.

V usage is TRBV11-3 and J usage is TRBJ2-3; TRBD2 aligns across 9 bases. The TCR was taken from a human donor with melanoma. Sequencing was performed on tumor tissue (inferred from file names), taken from a patient given nivolumab and ipilimumab in sequence. The CDR3 spells CASSLRFSGSPTDTQYF. Written as DNA, the CDR3 is TGTGCCAGCAGCTTGAGGTTTAGCGGGAGTCCCACAGATACGCAGTATTTT.